The 12 T cell receptor beta chains reported below all come from one sample, sequenced in a study of T-cell reconstitution after alpha-beta-depleted transplantation in children. Preparation of the TCRbeta library was carried out with unique molecular identifiers. TCRdb re-called the PCR reads with MiXCR, one entry per CDR3 protein. The top ten hold approximately 2.4% of the sample, which has some 240,000 distinct CDR3 sequences, around 13% seen once. Source: PBMCs from the stem cell graft donor, taken from the stem cell graft. These receptors were collected from a human donor who donated a stem cell graft to a child with acute lymphoblastic leukemia.

This clonotype was picked up many times. V and J are TRBV20-1 and TRBJ1-1; D gene uncertain. The V end was cut by 4 bases, the J end by 11 bases, with 14 bases between. The CDR3 consists of 11 residues. Germline V gene lookup returns CDR1 DFQATT and CDR2 SNEGSKA (reference sequence). The CDR3 spells CSAIEGRVAFF. As DNA, the CDR3 is TGCAGTGCTATAGAGGGTAGGGTGGCTTTCTTT.

This clonotype occurred many times. V gene TRBV7-9 combines with J gene TRBJ2-1; D perhaps matches TRBD1 (6 bases). Germline V CDR1 and CDR2: SEHNR, FQNEAQ (reference sequence). Trimming pared 5 bases from V and 1 base from J, leaving 12 bases between. This CDR3 region has 15 residues. The chain's CDR3 is CASSRQVDSYNEQFF. CDR3 coding DNA: TGTGCCAGCAGCCGACAGGTAGATTCCTACAATGAGCAGTTCTTC.

Note on this clonotype: This could be a read error, since a much larger clone is one nucleotide away. This chain joins TRBV20-1 and TRBJ2-1, with a weak D call TRBD2 (6 bases). This CDR3 has 18 residues. Per germline, CDR1 DFQATT and CDR2 SNEGSKA (reference sequence). The CDR3 protein is CCARKGSGLRSSYNEQFF. In nucleotides, the CDR3 is TGCTGTGCTAGAAAGGGTAGCGGACTTAGGAGCTCCTACAATGAGCAGTTCTTC.

In its sample, this clonotype was seen a few times. The chain uses TRBV12-3 or TRBV12-4 and TRBJ2-7; D may be TRBD2 (7 bases). V was trimmed by 6 bases and J by 2 bases, leaving 14 bases between them. CDR3 length equals 14 residues. CDR3: CASRGGGAPYEQYF. The CDR3 DNA is TGTGCCAGCAGAGGGGGGGGGGCTCCCTACGAGCAGTACTTC.

Many counts were recorded for this clonotype. The chain couples TRBV21-1 to TRBJ1-6; TRBD1, the table's D call, was not compared with the DNA. TRBV21-1 is listed as a pseudogene. The CDR3 extends over 14 amino acids. The CDR3 region has the DNA TGTGCCAGCTTTCTGGGGGGTTTTAATTCACCCCTCCACTTT. Encoded protein: CASFLGGFNSPLHF.

This clonotype was seen many times. This chain connects TRBV24-1 to TRBJ1-1; 8 bases map to TRBD1. After removal of 3 bases from V and 4 bases from J, the junction contained 6 bases not matched to a gene. In germline, CDR1 is KGHDR, CDR2 SFDVKD. The CDR3 extends over 15 amino acids. The CDR3 DNA reads TGTGCCACCAGTGATGGACAGGGTCCGGGCACTGAAGCTTTCTTT. This encodes CATSDGQGPGTEAFF.

The sample holds many counts of this clonotype. CDR3 sequence: CSASRQGRQPPLHF. In nucleotides, the CDR3 is TGCAGTGCTAGTCGACAGGGTCGACAGCCACCCCTCCACTTT. V is TRBV20-1 and J is TRBJ1-6; 7 nucleotides agree with TRBD1. CDR1 and CDR2 from the germline V gene are DFQATT and SNEGSKA (reference sequence). The CDR3 contains 14 residues. With 3 bases clipped from V and 11 bases from J, the junction kept 10 bases outside the gene matches.

This clonotype came up many times. The CDR3 loop reads CSVGGRGSYNEQFF. As DNA, the CDR3 is TGCAGCGTTGGAGGACGTGGCTCCTACAATGAGCAGTTCTTC. This chain links TRBV29-1 with TRBJ2-1, with D uncertain. The CDR3 runs 14 residues. Trimming removed 4 bases at V and 0 bases at J, with 10 bases between. Germline loops: CDR1 SQVTM, CDR2 ANQGSEA.

The V call is TRBV28, the J call TRBJ2-1; unclear D gene. The CDR3 sequence is 16 residues long. Trimming took off 3 bases at V and 6 bases at J, with 18 bases between the two ends. Per germline, CDR1 MDHEN and CDR2 SYDVKM. DNA for the CDR3: TGTGCCAGCAGTTTCTTCGTCCCGCCAGAATCCAATGAGCAGTTCTTC. It specifies CASSFFVPPESNEQFF.

This clonotype has at least ten counts. The genes are TRBV6-1 and TRBJ2-6, with D possibly called TRBD1 or TRBD2 (5 bases each). Trimming took off 5 bases at V and 0 bases at J, with 11 bases between the two ends. The germline V gene has CDR1 MNHNS and CDR2 SASEGT. The CDR3 has 16 amino acids. The CDR3 is CASSQGTGSGANVLTF. In DNA, the CDR3 is TGTGCCAGCAGTCAAGGGACGGGCTCTGGGGCCAACGTCCTGACTTTC.

This clonotype was counted many times. The chain carries TRBV5-1 and TRBJ2-4; D remains unclear. Deletions cut 4 bases from V and 2 bases from J, with 10 bases between. The CDR3 covers 14 residues. In germline, CDR1 is SGHRS, CDR2 YFSETQ. The CDR3 loop is CASSPSATKNIQYF. The CDR3 nucleotides are TGCGCCAGCAGCCCCTCTGCTACCAAAAACATTCAGTACTTC.

In regard to this clonotype: This may come from a read error, since a much larger clone is one base off. This chain uses TRBV12-3 or TRBV12-4 with TRBJ1-5, with D unclear. The CDR3 covers 14 residues. The V gene lost 8 bases and the J gene lost 4 bases, with 15 bases spanning the gap. The CDR3 spells CASVGEGKNQPQHF. The CDR3 DNA sequence: TGTGCCAGCGTGGGAGAGGGAAAGAATCAGCCCCAGCATTTT.